This note documents a single T cell receptor beta chain sequence. What it binds is not known. The sample belongs to a study of Ad26.COV2.S vaccination and SARS-CoV-2 variants. The wider study: Donor was in the COV1001 Ad26.COV2.S trial arm. Findings and limits, study-wide: Vaccine recipients showed a spike-specific TCR breadth that was higher than in placebo recipients. Placebo and vaccine recipients had non-spike TCR breadth that was similar. Responses of T cells in total may have been underestimated by the TCR breadth and depth analyses.

As to treatment: about 20 received Ad26.COV2.S at low or high dose, single or two shots; five or six received placebo; per-sample allocation not given. Sampling took place 63 days after the first vaccine or placebo injection. Only in-frame clones appear in the TCRdb table, and some are missing; sequencing was by immunoSEQ multiplex PCR. The table has about 350,000 clones, 70% to 90% seen once. Sequences were derived from peripheral blood, sampled in a trial of Ad26.COV2.S vaccine versus placebo. This receptor was obtained from a person aged 18-60 years who received the Ad26.COV2.S COVID-19 vaccine or a placebo.

The CDR3 reads CASSVGVGTGLINNEQFF. CDR3 sequence (DNA): TGTGCCAGCAGCGTAGGGGTGGGGACAGGGTTAATCAACAATGAGCAGTTCTTC. The J gene is TRBJ2-1, the V gene TRBV9, with TRBD1 matching 9 bases. This CDR3 has 18 amino acids. V was pared by 0 bases and J by 5 bases, with 12 bases of the junction left unmatched. Germline lookup yields CDR1 SGDLS and CDR2 YYNGEE.